These 30 T cell receptor beta chains share one sample of origin, sequenced in a study of blood T cell repertoires in COVID-19. Data came from immunoSEQ multiplex PCR; TCRdb stores just in-frame clones and leaves some out. The profile shows 100,000 to 150,000 clones, around 74% of them singletons. The specimen was peripheral blood. The receptors were sampled from a man aged 55 to 70 with acute or convalescent COVID-19.

CDR3 DNA: TGTGCCTGGAGTGTATCAGGGCGGTCCTACGAGCAGTACTTC. It yields the protein CAWSVSGRSYEQYF. V is TRBV30 and J is TRBJ2-7; TRBD1 might be the D (5 bases). Germline V CDR1 and CDR2: GTSNPN, SVGIG (reference sequence). There are 14 residues in the CDR3. Trimming pared 0 bases from V and 1 base from J, leaving 10 bases between.

The rearrangement joins TRBV29-1 to TRBJ1-1, with D tentatively TRBD1 (5 bases). Per the germline V gene, CDR1 is SQVTM and CDR2 is ANQGSEA. The V gene lost 3 bases and the J gene lost 1 base, with 12 bases spanning the gap. There are 14 residues in the CDR3. This CDR3 is CSVDPRGGNTEAFF. DNA of the CDR3: TGCAGCGTTGACCCACGGGGGGGGAACACTGAAGCTTTCTTT.

The CDR3 here is CASSLDRGQNTGELFF. The CDR3 DNA is TGTGCCAGCAGCTTGGACAGGGGGCAGAACACCGGGGAGCTGTTTTTT. V is TRBV5-6 and J is TRBJ2-2; 9 nucleotides line up with TRBD1. CDR3 length equals 16 residues. Per germline, CDR1 SGHDT and CDR2 YYEEEE. The V and J ends lost 0 bases and 1 base, in that order; junction bases with no gene match: 1.

The CDR3 coding sequence is TGTGCCAGTAGACCCTACGGGGGACAGGGGCGGGATGGCTACACCTTC. This gives the protein CASRPYGGQGRDGYTF. J is TRBJ1-2 and V is TRBV19, with TRBD1 matching over 10 bases. The CDR3 has 16 amino acids. Losses at the gene ends were 6 bases for V and 6 bases for J; bases not matched to a gene: 13. CDR1 is LNHDA and CDR2 is SQIVND in the germline V gene (reference sequence). The complete variable domain, with remaining parts taken from reference TRBV19 and TRBJ1-2, reads DGGITQSPKYLFRKEGQNVTLSCEQNLNHDAMYWYRQDPGQGLRLIYYSQIVNDFQKGDIAEGYSVSREKKESFPLTVTSAQKNPTAFYLCASRPYGGQGRDGYTFGSGTRLTVV.

V is TRBV11-3 and J is TRBJ2-1, with D unclear. Deletions cut 2 bases from V and 3 bases from J, with 17 bases between. Germline loops: CDR1 SGHNT, CDR2 YENEEA. The CDR3 is made up of 17 amino acids. The CDR3 DNA reads as TGTGCCAGCAGCTTACTTACGGCAGGCACATTCTACAATGAGCAGTTCTTC. Translating it yields CASSLLTAGTFYNEQFF.

The rearrangement joins TRBV19 to TRBJ1-2, with 7 bases matching TRBD1. V shed 6 bases, J shed 1 base, and the junction held 8 bases outside the gene matches. Germline V gene data show CDR1 as LNHDA and CDR2 as SQIVND (reference sequence). This CDR3 spans 15 amino acids. The CDR3 nucleotides are TGTGCCAGTAGCTCAACAGGGGCCCTTAACTATGGCTACACCTTC. Encoded protein: CASSSTGALNYGYTF.

About this clone: At one end the junction does not follow the germline gene, possibly because of a read error. The same CDR3 can be traced to other DNA sequences in this sample. J is TRBJ1-2 and V is TRBV6-5; possible D gene TRBD1, 6 bases. The CDR3 totals 15 residues. Per the germline V gene, CDR1 is MNHEY and CDR2 is SVGAGI. CDR3 DNA sequence: TGTGCCAGTAGGATTGCAGGGGTTGGGAGCTATGGTTACACCTTC. Translated, it gives CASRIAGVGSYGYTF.

The chain has TRBV27 and TRBJ2-7, with a tentative D call TRBD2 (6 bases). This CDR3 region has 14 residues. In germline, CDR1 is MNHEY, CDR2 SMNVEV (reference sequence). With 0 bases removed from V and 7 bases from J, the gap between germline ends came to 13 bases. Written as DNA, the CDR3 is TGTGCCAGCAGTTTATCTTGGGGAGGAGGGGAGCAGTACTTC. It specifies CASSLSWGGGEQYF.

The rearrangement links TRBV9 to TRBJ1-6, with TRBD1 matching over 8 bases. Germline V gives CDR1 SGDLS, CDR2 YYNGEE. V shed 3 bases, J shed 15 bases, and the junction held 11 bases outside the gene matches. CDR3 length: 14 amino acids. The CDR3 spells CASSGVGSTGGLHF. CDR3 DNA: TGTGCCAGCAGCGGAGTAGGATCCACAGGGGGCCTCCACTTT.

The chain is built from TRBV6-5 and TRBJ2-1; 12 bases fit TRBD2. The CDR3 runs to 16 residues. The V and J ends lost 4 bases and 5 bases, in that order; junction bases with no gene match: 6. Per the germline V gene, CDR1 is MNHEY and CDR2 is SVGAGI. CDR3 loop: CASSSGLAGFNNEQFF. The CDR3 nucleotides read TGTGCCAGCAGTTCCGGACTAGCGGGGTTCAACAATGAGCAGTTCTTC.

This clone was seen more than once but under ten times. The CDR3 DNA sequence: TGCGCCAGCAGCCAAGGGGAGTGGTCTCCTCTGACTGAAGCTTTCTTT. Translated: CASSQGEWSPLTEAFF. The chain joins TRBV4-1 to TRBJ1-1; no firm D call. Per germline, CDR1 MGHRA and CDR2 YSYEKL. This CDR3 spans 16 amino acids. The V and J ends lost 1 base and 5 bases respectively, with 17 bases between them.

The chain uses TRBV7-9 and TRBJ1-4, with D maybe TRBD1 (6 bases). The V gene lost 2 bases and the J gene lost 6 bases, with 13 bases spanning the gap. The germline V gene has CDR1 SEHNR and CDR2 FQNEAQ (reference sequence). This CDR3 spans 15 amino acids. The CDR3 region is CASSLRSRQDEKLFF. The CDR3 coding sequence is TGTGCCAGCAGCTTAAGAAGCCGACAGGATGAAAAACTGTTTTTT. Full variable domain (remainder filled in from reference TRBV7-9 and TRBJ1-4): DTGVSQNPRHKITKRGQNVTFRCDPISEHNRLYWYRQTLGQGPEFLTYFQNEAQLEKSRLLSDRFSAERPKGSFSTLEIQRTEQGDSAMYLCASSLRSRQDEKLFFGSGTQLSVL.

The chain carries TRBV3-1 (or the pseudogene TRBV3-2) and TRBJ2-1; TRBD1 might be the D (5 bases). CDR1 is LGHDT and CDR2 is YNNKEL in the germline V gene (reference sequence). This CDR3 has 17 residues. Between the trimmed V and J ends, which lost 1 base and 7 bases, there was a span of 20 bases. The CDR3, as DNA: TGTGCCAGCAGCCAAGTTGGACACCCGACTCCCCAAAATGAGCAGTTCTTC. It yields the protein CASSQVGHPTPQNEQFF.

The chain carries TRBV5-1 and TRBJ2-1; 10 bases align to TRBD2. Germline V gene data show CDR1 as SGHRS and CDR2 as YFSETQ. The CDR3 is made up of 15 amino acids. With V trimmed by 5 bases and J by 5 bases, 7 bases remained unmatched. CDR3 sequence reads: CASRKAGGGHNEQFF. The CDR3 DNA reads as TGCGCCAGCAGGAAAGCGGGAGGGGGGCACAATGAGCAGTTCTTC.

DNA for the CDR3: TGTGCCAGCACTGAGCGATATAATTCACCCCTCCACTTT. It codes for CASTERYNSPLHF. The J gene is TRBJ1-6, the V gene TRBV2; unclear D gene. V dropped 7 bases and J dropped 4 bases, with 8 bases sitting between them. CDR1 and CDR2 (germline): SNHLY, FYNNEI. The CDR3 loop spans 13 amino acids.

This clone was detected once. The rearrangement joins TRBV29-1 to TRBJ2-1, with 15 nucleotides matching TRBD2. CDR1 is SQVTM and CDR2 is ANQGSEA in the germline V gene. V lost 7 bases, J lost 4 bases, and 5 bases stayed unmatched. This CDR3 region has 15 residues. CDR3 DNA sequence: TGCAGCGCCCGGACTAGCGGGGGGGCTTACAATGAGCAGTTCTTC. Translation gives CSARTSGGAYNEQFF.

With regard to this clone: The junction differs from germline at one of its ends, possibly a read error. The chain is built from TRBV7-3 and TRBJ1-2; 8 bases agree with TRBD1. Germline CDR1 reads SGHTA; CDR2 reads FQGTGA. The CDR3 contains 13 residues. The CDR3 nucleotides read TGTGCCAGCAGCTCGCCTAGACAGGGGCCCCTCCACTTC. Residues: CASSSPRQGPLHF.

The rearrangement uses TRBV5-1 and TRBJ2-1; TRBD2 agrees at 9 bases. V shed 1 base and J 4 bases; nucleotides not matched to a gene: 6. The CDR3 has 16 residues. Germline-derived CDR1 and CDR2 are SGHRS and YFSETQ. CDR3 sequence: CASSLSRGGAYNEQFF. As DNA, the CDR3 is TGCGCCAGCAGCTTGTCCCGCGGGGGGGCGTACAATGAGCAGTTCTTC.

The rearrangement joins TRBV11-1 to TRBJ2-7; 9 bases agree with TRBD2. J lost 1 base, V lost 5 bases, and 6 bases had no gene match. CDR3 length equals 15 residues. Germline values: CDR1 SGHAT, CDR2 FQDESV (reference sequence). The CDR3 here is CASSRSGGPSYEQYF. In DNA form, the CDR3 reads TGTGCCAGCAGCCGGAGCGGGGGGCCATCCTACGAGCAGTACTTC.

The rearrangement joins TRBV7-9 to TRBJ2-4, with 7 bases that match TRBD1. The CDR3 spans 16 residues. J was trimmed by 6 bases and V by 1 base; bases with no gene match: 9. Looked up from germline, CDR1 is SEHNR and CDR2 is FQNEAQ (reference sequence). CDR3 bases: TGTGCCAGCAGCTTAGGGTCGACAGGGATTGGAAACATTCAGTACTTC. Protein: CASSLGSTGIGNIQYF.

This chain uses TRBV7-9 with TRBJ2-3; D might be TRBD2 (6 bases). Between the trimmed V and J ends, which lost 4 bases and 4 bases, there was a span of 18 bases. Germline V gene lookup returns CDR1 SEHNR and CDR2 FQNEAQ (reference sequence). The CDR3 extends over 16 amino acids. This CDR3 is CASSSKTSNGADTQYF. DNA of the CDR3: TGTGCCAGCAGCTCAAAGACTAGTAACGGGGCAGATACGCAGTATTTT. Complete variable domain (other parts from reference TRBV7-9 and TRBJ2-3): DTGVSQNPRHKITKRGQNVTFRCDPISEHNRLYWYRQTLGQGPEFLTYFQNEAQLEKSRLLSDRFSAERPKGSFSTLEIQRTEQGDSAMYLCASSSKTSNGADTQYFGPGTRLTVL.

The chain combines TRBV14 with TRBJ1-1, with D unresolved. The V and J ends lost 3 bases and 0 bases respectively, with 8 bases between them. From germline, CDR1 is SGHDN and CDR2 FVKESK. This CDR3 spans 14 amino acids. The CDR3 DNA is TGTGCCAGCAGCCAGACACAGATGAACACTGAAGCTTTCTTT. It encodes CASSQTQMNTEAFF.

The V call is TRBV5-1, the J call TRBJ2-1, with a weak D call TRBD2 (5 bases). Germline V gives CDR1 SGHRS, CDR2 YFSETQ. The CDR3 has 16 amino acids. Trimming left V 1 base short and J 7 bases short, with 18 bases between. The CDR3 DNA follows: TGCGCCAGCAGCTTGCAACTAGGCCCCTTTGGAAATGAGCAGTTCTTC. Protein: CASSLQLGPFGNEQFF.

The rearrangement links TRBV18 to TRBJ1-1, with no clear D. CDR3 size: 13 residues. Trimming removed 2 bases from V and 6 bases from J, with 10 bases in between. Germline V gene sequence: CDR1 KGHSH, CDR2 LQKENI. The CDR3 nucleotides are TGTGCCAGCTCACCAGATTCAGAGGCTGAAGCTTTCTTT. It specifies CASSPDSEAEAFF.

The chain joins TRBV9 to TRBJ2-7, with 11 bases lining up with TRBD2. The CDR3 contains 16 residues. V lost 4 bases and J lost 0; bases outside the gene matches: 6. The germline V gene has CDR1 SGDLS and CDR2 YYNGEE. The CDR3 protein is CASSHQGLAASYEQYF. CDR3 DNA: TGTGCCAGCAGCCACCAGGGACTAGCGGCCTCCTACGAGCAGTACTTC.

The chain links TRBV9 to TRBJ2-1, with D possibly being TRBD2 (6 bases). The CDR3 totals 18 residues. V was clipped by 0 bases and J by 5 bases, with 21 bases between them. CDR1 SGDLS and CDR2 YYNGEE come from the germline V gene. The CDR3 reads CASSVDRWEELRNNEQFF. CDR3 in DNA: TGTGCCAGCAGCGTAGATCGGTGGGAGGAACTACGAAACAATGAGCAGTTCTTC.

The chain has TRBV19 and TRBJ1-1; D is perhaps TRBD1 (5 bases). This CDR3 has 13 amino acids. From germline, CDR1 is LNHDA and CDR2 SQIVND (reference sequence). V was clipped by 6 bases and J by 4 bases, with 12 bases between them. The CDR3 region is CASRIRVSTEAFF. CDR3 bases: TGTGCCAGTAGGATCAGGGTGAGCACTGAAGCTTTCTTT. The full variable domain, in which reference TRBV19 and TRBJ1-1 provide the parts outside the CDR3, is DGGITQSPKYLFRKEGQNVTLSCEQNLNHDAMYWYRQDPGQGLRLIYYSQIVNDFQKGDIAEGYSVSREKKESFPLTVTSAQKNPTAFYLCASRIRVSTEAFFGQGTRLTVV.

This chain's CDR3 is CAISQGRGQPQHF. The CDR3 DNA reads TGTGCCATTTCACAGGGACGGGGTCAGCCCCAGCATTTT. The chain has TRBV10-3 and TRBJ1-5; perhaps TRBD1 as D (6 bases). The CDR3 runs 13 residues. Per germline, CDR1 ENHRY and CDR2 SYGVKD. V lost 9 bases, J lost 6 bases, and 15 bases lay in between.

To note about this clone: The sample contains more than one DNA sequence encoding this CDR3. The gene calls are TRBV12-3 or TRBV12-4 and TRBJ2-3, with 7 bases lining up with TRBD2. This CDR3 region has 13 residues. The ends lost 3 bases at V and 6 bases at J; junction bases unmatched: 3. The CDR3 sequence: CASSFLAEDTQYF. In DNA form, the CDR3 reads TGTGCCAGCAGTTTTCTAGCGGAGGATACGCAGTATTTT.

This clone was found many times. The chain links TRBV10-3 to TRBJ2-3; tentative D call: TRBD2 (6 bases). Germline loops: CDR1 ENHRY, CDR2 SYGVKD. V lost 4 bases and J 1 base, leaving 24 bases between the germline ends. The CDR3 runs to 19 residues. CDR3 region: CAISVSGGRWTHRTDTQYF. CDR3 nucleotide sequence: TGTGCCATCAGTGTATCTGGGGGGAGATGGACACACCGCACAGATACGCAGTATTTT.